Following are 5 T cell receptor beta chains from one sample sequenced in a study of shared clonotypes between healthy human individuals. Clones were read by immunoSEQ multiplex PCR, and TCRdb kept only the in-frame ones, dropping some. The sample yields approximately 530,000 clones, less than 96% seen once. Sequenced material: naive CD4+ T cells sorted from blood. The subset is: CD45RA+ positively selected. Every receptor here comes from a woman between 25 and 40 years old in good health.

The V call is TRBV28, the J call TRBJ2-4, with 7 bases lining up with TRBD2. V shed 7 bases and J 7 bases; nucleotides not matched to a gene: 7. This CDR3 spans 13 amino acids. CDR1 is MDHEN, CDR2 SYDVKM, per germline. For the CDR3, the DNA is TGTGCCAGCACCCTTGGCGGGAGTAACATTCAGTACTTC. Encoded protein: CASTLGGSNIQYF. Full variable domain (remainder filled in from reference TRBV28 and TRBJ2-4): DVKVTQSSRYLVKRTGEKVFLECVQDMDHENMFWYRQDPGLGLRLIYFSYDVKMKEKGDIPEGYSVSREKKERFSLILESASTNQTSMYLCASTLGGSNIQYFGAGTRLSVL.

The rearrangement uses TRBV28 and TRBJ2-7, with unresolved D. This CDR3 is 15 amino acids long. V lost 5 bases, J lost 2 bases, and 16 bases lay in between. The V gene's germline CDR1 is MDHEN and CDR2 SYDVKM. The DNA of the CDR3 is TGTGCCAGCAGTCCAATACGGGCACAGACCTACGAGCAGTACTTC. Translated, it gives CASSPIRAQTYEQYF. The variable domain in full, completed from reference TRBV28 and TRBJ2-7, reads DVKVTQSSRYLVKRTGEKVFLECVQDMDHENMFWYRQDPGLGLRLIYFSYDVKMKEKGDIPEGYSVSREKKERFSLILESASTNQTSMYLCASSPIRAQTYEQYFGPGTRLTVT.

Worth noting for this clone: The sample carries other DNA sequences with the same CDR3. The V gene is TRBV27, the J gene TRBJ2-1, with 13 bases lining up with TRBD2. CDR1 MNHEY and CDR2 SMNVEV come from the germline V gene (reference sequence). V dropped 2 bases and J dropped 6; count of bases not matched to a gene: 1. The CDR3 length is 15 residues. The CDR3 nucleotides are TGTGCCAGCAGTTTAGGACTAGCGGGAGTCAATGAGCAGTTCTTC. Translation gives CASSLGLAGVNEQFF.

Of note for this clone: The sample holds other DNA sequences that translate to the same CDR3. The chain carries TRBV5-4 and TRBJ1-5; no firm D call. There are 14 residues in the CDR3. In germline, CDR1 is SGHNT, CDR2 YYREEE (reference sequence). Trimming took off 0 bases at V and 0 bases at J, with 4 bases between the two ends. The CDR3 loop is CASSLGGSNQPQHF. The CDR3 nucleotides are TGTGCCAGCAGCTTGGGGGGTAGCAATCAGCCCCAGCATTTT.

V is TRBV28 and J is TRBJ1-5; D remains unclear. CDR1 and CDR2 (germline): MDHEN, SYDVKM. V lost 3 bases and J lost 3, with 9 bases in between. The CDR3 has 14 amino acids. CDR3 in amino acids: CASSFARANQPQHF. For the CDR3, the DNA is TGTGCCAGCAGTTTTGCGAGGGCCAATCAGCCCCAGCATTTT.